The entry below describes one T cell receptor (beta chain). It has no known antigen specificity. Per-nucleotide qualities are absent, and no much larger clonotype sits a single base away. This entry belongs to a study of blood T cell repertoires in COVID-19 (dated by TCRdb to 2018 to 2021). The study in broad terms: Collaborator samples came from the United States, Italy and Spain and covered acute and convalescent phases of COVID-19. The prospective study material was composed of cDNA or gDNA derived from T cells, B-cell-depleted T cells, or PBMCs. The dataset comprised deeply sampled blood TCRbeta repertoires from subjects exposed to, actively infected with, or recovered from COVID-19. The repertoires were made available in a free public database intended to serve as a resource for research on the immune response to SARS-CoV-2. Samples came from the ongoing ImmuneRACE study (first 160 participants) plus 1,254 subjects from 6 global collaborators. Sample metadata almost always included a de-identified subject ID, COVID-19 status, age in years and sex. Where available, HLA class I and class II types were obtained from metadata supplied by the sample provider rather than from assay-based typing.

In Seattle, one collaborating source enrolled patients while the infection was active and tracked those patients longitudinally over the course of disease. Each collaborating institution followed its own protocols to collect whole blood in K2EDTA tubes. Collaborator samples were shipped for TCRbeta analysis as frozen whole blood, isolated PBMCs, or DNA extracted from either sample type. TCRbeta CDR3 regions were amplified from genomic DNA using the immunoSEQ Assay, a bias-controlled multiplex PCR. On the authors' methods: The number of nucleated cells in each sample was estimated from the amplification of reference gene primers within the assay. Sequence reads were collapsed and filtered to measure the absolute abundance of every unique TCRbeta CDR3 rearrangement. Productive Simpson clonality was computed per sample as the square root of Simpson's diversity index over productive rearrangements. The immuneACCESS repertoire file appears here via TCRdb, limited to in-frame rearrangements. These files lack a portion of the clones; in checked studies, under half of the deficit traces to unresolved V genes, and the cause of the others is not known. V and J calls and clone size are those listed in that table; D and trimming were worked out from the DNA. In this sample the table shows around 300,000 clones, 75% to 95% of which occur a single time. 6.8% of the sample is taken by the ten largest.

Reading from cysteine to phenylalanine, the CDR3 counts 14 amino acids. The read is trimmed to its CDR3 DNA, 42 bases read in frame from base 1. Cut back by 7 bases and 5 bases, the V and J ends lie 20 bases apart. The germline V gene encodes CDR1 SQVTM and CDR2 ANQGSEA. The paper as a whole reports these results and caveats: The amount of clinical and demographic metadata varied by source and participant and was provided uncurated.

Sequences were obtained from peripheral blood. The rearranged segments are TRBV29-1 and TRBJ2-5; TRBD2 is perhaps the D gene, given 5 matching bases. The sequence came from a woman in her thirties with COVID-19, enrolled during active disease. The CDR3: CSGTSGRDAETQYF. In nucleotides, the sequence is TGCAGCGGGACTTCGGGCCGAGACGCGGAGACCCAGTACTTC.